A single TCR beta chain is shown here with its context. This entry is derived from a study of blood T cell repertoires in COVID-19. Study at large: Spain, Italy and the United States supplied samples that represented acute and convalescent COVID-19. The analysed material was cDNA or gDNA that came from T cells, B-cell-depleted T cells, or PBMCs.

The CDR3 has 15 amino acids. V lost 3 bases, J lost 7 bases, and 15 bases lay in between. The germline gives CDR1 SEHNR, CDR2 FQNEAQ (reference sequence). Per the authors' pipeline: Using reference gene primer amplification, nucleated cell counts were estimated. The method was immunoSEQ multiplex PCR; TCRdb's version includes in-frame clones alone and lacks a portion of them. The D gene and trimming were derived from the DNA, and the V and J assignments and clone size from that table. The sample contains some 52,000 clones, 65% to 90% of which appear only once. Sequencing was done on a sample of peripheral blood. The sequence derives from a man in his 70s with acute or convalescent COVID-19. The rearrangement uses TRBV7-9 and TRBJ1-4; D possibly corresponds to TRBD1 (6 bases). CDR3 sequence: CASSFRAGVGEKLFF. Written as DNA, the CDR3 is TGTGCCAGCAGCTTCAGGGCAGGGGTTGGTGAAAAACTGTTTTTT.